This entry concerns a single TCR beta chain. This CDR3 has 15 amino acids. CDR1 is LGHNA, CDR2 YSLEER, per germline. The V gene lost 1 base and the J gene lost 2 bases, with 11 bases spanning the gap. Generated by immunoSEQ multiplex PCR, the TCRdb table keeps only in-frame clones and is missing some. The repertoire holds around 80,000 clones, with around four fifths as singletons. The data derive from a study of T cell clones after liver transplantation. Study background: At least one year of complete immunosuppression withdrawal without enzymes over twice normal defined tolerance. Timepoints were pre-transplant, pre-withdrawal, and after withdrawal was completed or failed.

Here the sequenced sample was CD4+ T cells from blood, taken just over 45 months after liver transplant. This clonotype originated in a human patient who received a liver transplant. T cells may partly derive from the graft donor. The chain carries TRBV4-3 and TRBJ1-2, with no clear D. The CDR3 here is CASSQAHNTNYGYTF. CDR3 DNA: TGCGCCAGCAGCCAAGCCCACAACACCAACTATGGCTACACCTTC.